These 2 T cell receptor beta chains originate from one sample sequenced in a study of blood T cells in healthy people across ages. Together with a sample-barcoded 5' primer, a J-beta primer mix was included in a second PCR lasting roughly 6 to 12 cycles. TCRdb processed the 5' RACE reads anew with MiXCR; each CDR3 protein has one entry. In the table there are about 670,000 distinct CDR3 sequences, over 40% of which are singletons. Sequenced input: blood. The receptors come from a woman over 75 in good health.

This clonotype was picked up many times. CDR3 residues: CASTEEGYEQYF. CDR3 sequence (DNA): TGTGCCAGTACGGAAGAGGGGTACGAGCAGTACTTC. The V call is TRBV2, the J call TRBJ2-7; the D gene could be TRBD1 or TRBD2 (5 bases each). CDR3 size: 12 residues. Germline assignment: CDR1 SNHLY and CDR2 FYNNEI. Trimming removed 9 bases at V and 4 bases at J, with 13 bases between.

This clonotype was found many times. This rearrangement joins TRBV5-1 to TRBJ2-1, with a tentative D call TRBD1 (5 bases). The CDR3 is 16 residues long. Germline CDR1 and CDR2: SGHRS and YFSETQ. The V and J ends lost 1 base and 7 bases respectively, with 18 bases between them. In nucleotides, the CDR3 is TGCGCCAGCAGCTTGCAAGGGCAGGGAAACGGTAATGAGCAGTTCTTC. Translation gives CASSLQGQGNGNEQFF.